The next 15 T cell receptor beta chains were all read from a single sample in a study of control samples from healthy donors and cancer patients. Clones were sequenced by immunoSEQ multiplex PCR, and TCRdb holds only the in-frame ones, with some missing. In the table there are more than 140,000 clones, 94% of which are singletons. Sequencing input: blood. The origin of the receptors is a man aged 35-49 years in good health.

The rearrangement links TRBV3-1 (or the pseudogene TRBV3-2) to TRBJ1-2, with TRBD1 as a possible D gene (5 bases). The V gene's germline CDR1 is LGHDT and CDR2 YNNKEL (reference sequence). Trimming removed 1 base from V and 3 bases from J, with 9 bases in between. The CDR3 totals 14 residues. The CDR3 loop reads CASSQGGIDYGYTF. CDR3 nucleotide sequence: TGTGCCAGCAGCCAAGGGGGGATCGACTATGGCTACACCTTC.

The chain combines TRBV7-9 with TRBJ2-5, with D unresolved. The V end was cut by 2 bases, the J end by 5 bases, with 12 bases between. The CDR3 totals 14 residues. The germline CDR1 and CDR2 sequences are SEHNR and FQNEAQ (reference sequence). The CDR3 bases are TGTGCCAGCAGCTTAAGTGGTGGAGCGGAGACCCAGTACTTC. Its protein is CASSLSGGAETQYF. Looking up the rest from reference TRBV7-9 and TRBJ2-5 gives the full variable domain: DTGVSQNPRHKITKRGQNVTFRCDPISEHNRLYWYRQTLGQGPEFLTYFQNEAQLEKSRLLSDRFSAERPKGSFSTLEIQRTEQGDSAMYLCASSLSGGAETQYFGPGTRLLVL.

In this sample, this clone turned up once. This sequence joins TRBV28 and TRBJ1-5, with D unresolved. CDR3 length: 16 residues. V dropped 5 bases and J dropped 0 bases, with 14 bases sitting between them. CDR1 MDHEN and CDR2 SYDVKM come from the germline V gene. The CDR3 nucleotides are TGTGCCAGCAGTCCGACCGGGTTTCATAGCAATCAGCCCCAGCATTTT. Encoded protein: CASSPTGFHSNQPQHF.

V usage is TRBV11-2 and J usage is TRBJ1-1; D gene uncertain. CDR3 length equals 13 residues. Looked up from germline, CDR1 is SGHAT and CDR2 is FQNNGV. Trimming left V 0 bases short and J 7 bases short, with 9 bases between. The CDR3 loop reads CASSLDLVLEAFF. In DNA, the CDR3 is TGTGCCAGCAGCTTAGATTTGGTCCTTGAAGCTTTCTTT. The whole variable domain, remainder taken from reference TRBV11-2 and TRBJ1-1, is EAGVAQSPRYKIIEKRQSVAFWCNPISGHATLYWYQQILGQGPKLLIQFQNNGVVDDSQLPKDRFSAERLKGVDSTLKIQPAKLEDSAVYLCASSLDLVLEAFFGQGTRLTVV.

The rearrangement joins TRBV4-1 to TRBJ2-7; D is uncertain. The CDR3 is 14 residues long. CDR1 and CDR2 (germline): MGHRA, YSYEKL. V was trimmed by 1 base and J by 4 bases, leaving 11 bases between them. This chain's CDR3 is CASSQVGRKYEQYF. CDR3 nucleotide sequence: TGCGCCAGCAGCCAAGTGGGTCGAAAGTACGAGCAGTACTTC.

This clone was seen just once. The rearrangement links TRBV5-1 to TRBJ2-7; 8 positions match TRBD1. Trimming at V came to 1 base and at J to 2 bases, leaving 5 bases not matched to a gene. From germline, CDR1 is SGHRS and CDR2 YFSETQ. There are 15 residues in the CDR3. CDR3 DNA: TGCGCCAGCAGCTTGTCTGGACAGGGTCCCTACGAGCAGTACTTC. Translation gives CASSLSGQGPYEQYF.

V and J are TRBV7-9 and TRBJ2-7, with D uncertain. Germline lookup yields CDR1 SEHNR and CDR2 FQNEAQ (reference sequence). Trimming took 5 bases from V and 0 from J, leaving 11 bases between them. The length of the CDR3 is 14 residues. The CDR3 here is CASSQTESSYEQYF. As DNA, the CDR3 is TGTGCCAGCAGCCAGACCGAGAGCTCCTACGAGCAGTACTTC.

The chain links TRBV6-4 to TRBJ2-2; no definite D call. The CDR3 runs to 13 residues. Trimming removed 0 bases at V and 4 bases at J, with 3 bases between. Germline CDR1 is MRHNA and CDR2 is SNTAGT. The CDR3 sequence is CASSDSGTGELFF. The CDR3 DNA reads TGTGCCAGCAGTGACTCTGGCACCGGGGAGCTGTTTTTT.

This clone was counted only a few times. Here the CDR3 reads CASSASSYNEQFF. The CDR3, as DNA: TGTGCCAGCAGTGCGAGCTCCTACAATGAGCAGTTCTTC. The chain has TRBV6-4 and TRBJ2-1; no definite D call. The CDR3 spans 13 residues. V lost 4 bases and J 0 bases, leaving 4 bases between the germline ends. Germline V gene sequence: CDR1 MRHNA, CDR2 SNTAGT.

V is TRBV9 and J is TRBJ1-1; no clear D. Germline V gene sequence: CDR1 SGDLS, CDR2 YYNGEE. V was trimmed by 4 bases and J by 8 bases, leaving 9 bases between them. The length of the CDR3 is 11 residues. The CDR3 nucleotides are TGTGCCAGCAGCAATTCGGGGGAAGCTTTCTTT. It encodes CASSNSGEAFF. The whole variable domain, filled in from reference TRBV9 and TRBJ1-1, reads DSGVTQTPKHLITATGQRVTLRCSPRSGDLSVYWYQQSLDQGLQFLIQYYNGEERAKGNILERFSAQQFPDLHSELNLSSLELGDSALYFCASSNSGEAFFGQGTRLTVV.

The CDR3 DNA reads as TGCGCCAGCAGCCAAGATATGGGGGGCTCTAGCAATCAGCCCCAGCATTTT. As protein: CASSQDMGGSSNQPQHF. The V gene is TRBV4-1, the J gene TRBJ1-5; maybe TRBD1 (6 bases). Germline loops: CDR1 MGHRA, CDR2 YSYEKL. Trimming shortened V by 0 bases and J by 0 bases, and 12 bases separated the two germline ends. The CDR3 is 17 residues long.

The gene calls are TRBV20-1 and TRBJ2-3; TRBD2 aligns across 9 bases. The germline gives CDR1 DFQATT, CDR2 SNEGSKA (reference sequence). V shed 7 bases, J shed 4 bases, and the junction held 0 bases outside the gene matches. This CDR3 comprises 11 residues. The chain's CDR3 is CSGGRADTQYF. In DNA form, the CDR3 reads TGCAGTGGCGGGAGGGCAGATACGCAGTATTTT.

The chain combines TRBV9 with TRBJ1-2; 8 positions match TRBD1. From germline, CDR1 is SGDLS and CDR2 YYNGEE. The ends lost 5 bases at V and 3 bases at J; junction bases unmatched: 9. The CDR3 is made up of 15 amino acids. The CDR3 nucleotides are TGTGCCAGCAGGGATTTCAGGGGGCGCGACTATGGCTACACCTTC. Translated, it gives CASRDFRGRDYGYTF.

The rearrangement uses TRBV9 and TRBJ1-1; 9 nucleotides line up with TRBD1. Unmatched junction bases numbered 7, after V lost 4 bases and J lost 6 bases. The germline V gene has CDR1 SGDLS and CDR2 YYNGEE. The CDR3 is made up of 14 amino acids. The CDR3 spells CASSRRQGEAEAFF. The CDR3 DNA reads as TGTGCCAGCAGCAGAAGACAGGGGGAGGCTGAAGCTTTCTTT.

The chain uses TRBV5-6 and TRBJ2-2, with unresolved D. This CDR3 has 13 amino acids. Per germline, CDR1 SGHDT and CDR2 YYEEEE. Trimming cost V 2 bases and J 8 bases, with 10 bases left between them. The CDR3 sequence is CASSFTTPGELFF. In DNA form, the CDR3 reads TGTGCCAGCAGCTTTACTACACCTGGGGAGCTGTTTTTT.